This T cell receptor (beta chain) was profiled in a study of regulatory T cells in long-lasting Graves disease. General study findings and limits: Persistent patients had more shared public clonotypes (2,741) than new patients (about 900). Possibly, too few samples lowered accuracy. Persistent Graves' patients possessed reduced TCR diversity relative to recently diagnosed ones.

Researchers made TCR beta libraries by using iRepertoire HTBI primers and running Arm-PCR on CDR3 regions. TCRdb processed the multiplex PCR reads anew with MiXCR; each CDR3 protein has one entry. The sample yields approximately 560,000 distinct CDR3 sequences, about 16% seen once. The ends were cut back, 0 bases at V and 5 bases at J, with 11 bases in the middle. CDR3 length: 14 residues. Time point denoted: newly diagnosed GD, antithyroid drugs for less than 3 months. PBMCs provided the RNA from which the TCR library was made. This clonotype was picked up many times. The antigen is unknown. The sample was also reused in another study, on T cells in Graves' hyperthyroidism and ophthalmopathy.

Source: peripheral blood mononuclear cells (PBMCs), taken at new diagnosis, from a patient treated with antithyroid drugs. This clonotype was sampled from a man in his late teens or twenties with Graves disease. This chain joins TRBV12-3 or TRBV12-4 and TRBJ2-7; a weak D match, TRBD2 (7 bases). As DNA, the CDR3 is TGTGCCAGCAGTTTAGCCGGGGGGCCCCACGAGCAGTACTTC. As protein: CASSLAGGPHEQYF.